The 26 T cell receptor beta chains below come from one sample, sequenced in a study of blood T cell repertoires in COVID-19. TCRdb's table, derived via immunoSEQ multiplex PCR, lists solely in-frame clones and lacks some. Of approximately 150,000 clones listed, 80% to 90% are singletons. The sample consisted of peripheral blood. Receptors were obtained from a woman aged 45-60 years with acute or convalescent COVID-19.

The chain is built from TRBV6-5 and TRBJ1-2; TRBD1 might be the D (5 bases). CDR3 size: 15 residues. The V and J ends lost 0 bases and 0 bases respectively, with 8 bases between them. The germline CDR1 and CDR2 sequences are MNHEY and SVGAGI. CDR3 protein: CASSYSATANYGYTF. The CDR3, as DNA: TGTGCCAGCAGTTACTCGGCGACAGCTAACTATGGCTACACCTTC.

The chain recombines TRBV19 with TRBJ2-5; the match to TRBD2 covers 8 bases. Germline trimming cut 4 bases from V and 7 bases from J; bases unmatched to any gene: 11. CDR3 length: 15 residues. Germline loops: CDR1 LNHDA, CDR2 SQIVND (reference sequence). The CDR3 here is CASSTAGALFGTQYF. In DNA form, the CDR3 reads TGTGCCAGTAGTACAGCGGGAGCACTGTTTGGGACCCAGTACTTC.

The CDR3 DNA sequence: TGCGCCAGCAGGGGGGACTATGCGGAGCAGTTCTTC. This translates into CASRGDYAEQFF. This chain connects TRBV10-2 to TRBJ2-1, with 7 bases aligning to TRBD2. CDR3 length: 12 residues. Per the germline V gene, CDR1 is WSHSY and CDR2 is SAAADI. V was clipped by 6 bases and J by 10 bases; unmatched bases: 6.

The chain has TRBV11-2 and TRBJ1-2; 8 bases line up with TRBD1. Trimming at V came to 4 bases and at J to 3 bases, leaving 13 bases not matched to a gene. Germline assignment: CDR1 SGHAT and CDR2 FQNNGV. The CDR3 contains 17 residues. This CDR3 reads CASSSQFRGRLDYGYTF. CDR3 sequence (DNA): TGTGCCAGCAGCTCGCAATTCAGGGGGCGGCTCGACTATGGCTACACCTTC.

The rearrangement uses TRBV6-6 and TRBJ1-1; no clear D. V was cut by 7 bases and J by 2 bases, with 14 bases left in between. Looked up from germline, CDR1 is MNHNY and CDR2 is SVGAGI (reference sequence). CDR3 length: 14 residues. The CDR3 sequence is CASTRGTANTEAFF. In DNA form, the CDR3 reads TGTGCCAGCACTCGAGGAACAGCCAACACTGAAGCTTTCTTT.

The rearrangement uses TRBV5-1 and TRBJ2-7, with 9 bases that match TRBD1. V was pared by 6 bases and J by 0 bases, with 10 bases of the junction left unmatched. Germline lookup yields CDR1 SGHRS and CDR2 YFSETQ. The CDR3 runs 16 residues. CDR3 sequence: CASIERPDRGSYEQYF. The CDR3 DNA is TGCGCCAGCATCGAGCGCCCGGACAGGGGCTCCTACGAGCAGTACTTC.

V is TRBV27 and J is TRBJ1-2, with a possible D match to TRBD1 (5 bases). The CDR3 loop spans 14 amino acids. Germline V lookup: CDR1 MNHEY, CDR2 SMNVEV (reference sequence). The V end was cut by 5 bases, the J end by 7 bases, with 17 bases between. In DNA form, the CDR3 reads TGTGCCAGCAGTCCGGCAGGGCGGTCGCGTGGCTACACCTTC. Encoded protein: CASSPAGRSRGYTF.

The chain recombines TRBV5-1 with TRBJ1-2, with D uncertain. Germline V gives CDR1 SGHRS, CDR2 YFSETQ. Trimming took 1 base from V and 0 from J, leaving 7 bases between them. The CDR3 covers 14 residues. The CDR3 loop reads CASSLLQSNYGYTF. CDR3 DNA: TGCGCCAGCAGCTTGCTCCAGTCTAACTATGGCTACACCTTC.

In DNA, the CDR3 is TGCGCCAGCAGTGATAGACAGTCAGATTCACCCCTCCACTTT. Amino acid sequence: CASSDRQSDSPLHF. The rearrangement links TRBV10-2 to TRBJ1-6; the D gene is possibly TRBD1 (5 bases). V was trimmed by 3 bases and J by 8 bases, leaving 11 bases between them. CDR1 is WSHSY and CDR2 is SAAADI in the germline V gene. This CDR3 is 14 amino acids long.

The chain combines TRBV6-5 with TRBJ1-2; TRBD1 is a possible D gene (6 bases). V shed 7 bases and J shed 6 bases, with 12 bases lying between them. This CDR3 is 12 amino acids long. CDR1 is MNHEY and CDR2 is SVGAGI in the germline V gene. The CDR3 spells CASKLSGDGYTF. The DNA of the CDR3 is TGTGCCAGCAAACTCTCAGGGGATGGCTACACCTTC.

V and J are TRBV7-2 and TRBJ1-2; 7 bases are a match to TRBD1. The CDR3 spans 13 residues. Germline loops: CDR1 SGHTA, CDR2 FQGNSA. V lost 5 bases, J lost 7 bases, and 7 bases stayed unmatched. CDR3 in DNA: TGTGCCAGCAGCATTGACAGGGTGGGTGGCTACACCTTC. Protein: CASSIDRVGGYTF.

The V call is TRBV10-3, the J call TRBJ1-3, with D hard to call. Trimming shortened V by 10 bases and J by 2 bases, and 9 bases separated the two germline ends. The CDR3 contains 12 residues. CDR1 and CDR2 from the germline V gene are ENHRY and SYGVKD. CDR3 nucleotides: TGTGCCACTACAGTTACTGGAAACACCATATATTTT. Protein sequence: CATTVTGNTIYF.

The chain is built from TRBV7-2 and TRBJ1-4; 8 nucleotides line up with TRBD1. The ends lost 5 bases at V and 2 bases at J; junction bases unmatched: 4. The CDR3 consists of 15 residues. Germline values: CDR1 SGHTA, CDR2 FQGNSA. As DNA, the CDR3 is TGTGCCAGCAGCCTTCGGACAGGGACTAATGAAAAACTGTTTTTT. The encoded protein is CASSLRTGTNEKLFF.

V gene TRBV7-6 combines with J gene TRBJ1-3, with 11 bases lining up with TRBD1. The CDR3 has 16 amino acids. CDR1 SGHVS and CDR2 FNYEAQ come from the germline V gene. Trimming removed 5 bases from V and 4 bases from J; junction bases left unmatched: 7. The CDR3 is CASSPRTGGAGNTIYF. DNA of the CDR3: TGTGCCAGCAGCCCTCGGACAGGGGGCGCCGGAAACACCATATATTTT. The entire variable domain, with the rest obtained from reference TRBV7-6 and TRBJ1-3, is as follows: GAGVSQSPRYKVTKRGQDVALRCDPISGHVSLYWYRQALGQGPEFLTYFNYEAQQDKSGLPNDRFSAERPEGSISTLTIQRTEQRDSAMYRCASSPRTGGAGNTIYFGEGSWLTVV.

V is TRBV7-3 and J is TRBJ1-1; TRBD1 might be the D (6 bases). With 6 bases removed from V and 5 bases from J, the gap between germline ends came to 13 bases. CDR3 size: 13 residues. The germline gives CDR1 SGHTA, CDR2 FQGTGA. The CDR3 region has the DNA TGTGCCAGCAGTCCAGGGGAGCGGACTGAAGCTTTCTTT. This encodes CASSPGERTEAFF.

V gene TRBV7-9 combines with J gene TRBJ1-2, with TRBD1 identical over 7 bases. Trimming took 1 base from V and 7 from J; bases not matched to a gene: 3. This CDR3 has 13 residues. CDR1 SEHNR and CDR2 FQNEAQ come from the germline V gene (reference sequence). The CDR3 here is CASSLGGGGGYTF. As DNA, the CDR3 is TGTGCCAGCAGCTTAGGAGGGGGCGGTGGCTACACCTTC.

The chain links TRBV30 to TRBJ2-3; 11 bases match TRBD2. The CDR3 consists of 15 residues. J was trimmed by 2 bases and V by 4 bases; bases with no gene match: 5. Germline V CDR1 and CDR2: GTSNPN, SVGIG (reference sequence). The CDR3 reads CAWIGSGGDTDTQYF. CDR3 DNA sequence: TGTGCCTGGATTGGTAGCGGGGGGGACACAGATACGCAGTATTTT.

This clone was observed a single time. The chain uses TRBV7-9 and TRBJ2-2; TRBD2 might be the D (6 bases). The germline gives CDR1 SEHNR, CDR2 FQNEAQ (reference sequence). CDR3 length equals 14 residues. Trimming took off 4 bases at V and 4 bases at J, with 10 bases between the two ends. The CDR3 sequence is CASSWRVGTGELFF. CDR3 nucleotides: TGTGCCAGCAGCTGGAGGGTAGGCACCGGGGAGCTGTTTTTT.

The J gene is TRBJ2-3, the V gene TRBV11-3; possible D gene TRBD1, 6 bases. CDR1 SGHNT and CDR2 YENEEA come from the germline V gene. This CDR3 comprises 16 residues. The germline V and J ends were trimmed by 5 bases and 0 bases, with 15 bases remaining between them. The DNA for the CDR3 is TGTGCCAGCAGCCCGAGGTCAGGGGCAAGCACAGATACGCAGTATTTT. It specifies CASSPRSGASTDTQYF.

In this sample, this clone turned up a few times. The chain uses TRBV7-2 and TRBJ2-7; 15 nucleotides align to TRBD2. The CDR3 contains 18 residues. Germline-derived CDR1 and CDR2 are SGHTA and FQGNSA. V lost 4 bases, J lost 1 base, and 8 bases stayed unmatched. CDR3 in DNA: TGTGCCAGCAGCTACCCGGGACTAGCGGGGGGTCGTTCCTACGAGCAGTACTTC. Translated: CASSYPGLAGGRSYEQYF.

The genes are TRBV6-2 or TRBV6-3 and TRBJ1-5; D might be TRBD1 (6 bases). V lost 5 bases and J lost 5, with 16 bases in between. Germline CDR1 reads MNHEY; CDR2 reads SVGEGT. The CDR3 spans 15 residues. CDR3 sequence: CASSVLGGFDQPQHF. In DNA, the CDR3 is TGTGCCAGCAGTGTTCTAGGGGGATTTGATCAGCCCCAGCATTTT.

The rearrangement uses TRBV19 and TRBJ2-7; D perhaps matches TRBD1 (7 bases). Germline CDR1 and CDR2: LNHDA and SQIVND (reference sequence). The CDR3 loop spans 15 amino acids. V lost 0 bases to trimming and J lost 6 bases, with 15 bases between them. The CDR3 is CASSIEPGGGIEQYF. The CDR3 DNA is TGTGCCAGTAGTATAGAACCAGGGGGAGGAATCGAGCAGTACTTC.

V and J are TRBV19 and TRBJ1-5, with TRBD1 matching 10 bases. The germline V gene encodes CDR1 LNHDA and CDR2 SQIVND (reference sequence). Trimming removed 5 bases from V and 8 bases from J; junction bases left unmatched: 9. This CDR3 comprises 15 residues. The CDR3 sequence: CASSDRDRGVKPQHF. The DNA of the CDR3 is TGTGCCAGTAGTGACCGGGACAGGGGCGTCAAGCCCCAGCATTTT.

The gene calls are TRBV5-1 and TRBJ1-3; TRBD1 might be the D (5 bases). The CDR3 loop spans 14 amino acids. V dropped 4 bases and J dropped 3 bases, with 11 bases sitting between them. Germline V CDR1 and CDR2: SGHRS, YFSETQ. The CDR3 protein is CASSPQGGGNTIYF. CDR3 sequence (DNA): TGCGCCAGCAGCCCGCAGGGAGGTGGAAACACCATATATTTT.

V gene TRBV6-2 or TRBV6-3 combines with J gene TRBJ2-1; unclear D gene. V was pared by 2 bases and J by 0 bases, with 11 bases between. Per germline, CDR1 MNHEY and CDR2 SVGEGT. CDR3 length: 16 residues. The CDR3 bases are TGTGCCAGCAGTTACGGTTTAGTGAGCTCCTACAATGAGCAGTTCTTC. Translating gives CASSYGLVSSYNEQFF.

The chain joins TRBV15 to TRBJ2-7; D is uncertain. V was pared by 2 bases and J by 1 base, with 12 bases between. Germline V lookup: CDR1 LNHNV, CDR2 YYDKDF (reference sequence). CDR3 length: 15 amino acids. CDR3 coding DNA: TGTGCCACCAGCAGACCTCCGTGGCAGTCCTACGAGCAGTACTTC. This translates into CATSRPPWQSYEQYF.